This T cell receptor beta chain emerged from a study of cytomegalovirus exposure and HLA in healthy donors. Study details: Of all 400 or so donors who were genotyped, 81% belonged to the Caucasian-associated ancestry cluster. The study, taken as a whole, reports: In a later analysis, CMV-associated beta chains were mostly HLA-associated, it appeared. Of the V segments, some could not be distinguished, including TRBV6-2 and TRBV6-3, and were excluded. The availability of immune exposure information extended only to CMV serostatus.

In the case of this clone: The antigen remains undetermined.

CDR1 and CDR2 (germline): SGHTA, FQGNSA. V lost 5 bases and J 7 bases, leaving 14 bases between the germline ends. The CDR3 has 14 residues. The PCR made use of 60 Vbeta and 13 Jbeta primers. Produced via immunoSEQ multiplex PCR; TCRdb's table is partial and in-frame only. Altogether about 190,000 clones are present, roughly 80% being singletons, with the ten largest covering around 3.9%. Sequences were obtained from PBMCs. The chain has TRBV7-2 and TRBJ1-4; weak D call: TRBD1 (6 bases). This TCR was recovered from a middle-aged man in good health and CMV-seronegative. Here the CDR3 reads CASSQQGLSEKLFF. The CDR3, as DNA: TGTGCCAGCAGCCAACAGGGTTTGAGTGAAAAACTGTTTTTT.